This record looks at one TCR beta chain sequence and its context. Its target is not known. An end of the junction does not agree with germline; a read error may underlie this. Every donor contributed roughly 11 milliliters of peripheral blood by blood draw. This entry belongs to a study of blood T cells in healthy people across ages. Sample-barcoded 5' priming and a J-beta primer mix drove a second PCR of roughly 7 to 11 cycles. TCRdb reprocessed the 5' RACE reads with MiXCR, giving one entry per CDR3 protein. Altogether hundreds of thousands of distinct CDR3 sequences are present, 35% to 40% being singletons, with the ten largest covering 10% to 15%. The CDR3 runs to 12 residues. Germline CDR1 is DFQATT and CDR2 is SNEGSKA (reference sequence). The study's findings and limits: Naive CD4+ cell counts and diversity both ran higher in long-lived than in aged donors. Strong correlation existed between TCR beta diversity and naive T cell percentage.

The gene calls are TRBV20-1 and TRBJ1-2; no firm D call. This clonotype was sampled from a man younger than 35 in good health. Sequenced sample: blood. CDR3 loop: CSTSGQDYGYTF. The CDR3 nucleotides read TGCAGTACTAGCGGCCAGGACTATGGCTACACCTTC.